This TCR beta chain was sequenced during a study of blood T cell repertoires in COVID-19 (dated by TCRdb to about 2020). Study-wide context: Samples covering the acute and convalescent phases of COVID-19 were provided by collaborators in the United States, Italy and Spain. The dataset comprised deeply sampled blood TCRbeta repertoires from subjects exposed to, actively infected with, or recovered from COVID-19. The sample metadata nearly always contained a de-identified subject ID, COVID-19 status, age in years and sex. The repertoires were released in a freely available public database intended as a resource for research on the immune response to SARS-CoV-2. Samples were obtained from the ongoing ImmuneRACE study (first 160 participants) and from about 1,300 subjects provided by 6 global collaborators. The material from the prospective study consisted of cDNA or gDNA derived from T cells, B-cell-depleted T cells, or PBMCs. Where HLA class I and class II types were available, the types were taken from metadata supplied by the sample provider, not from assay-based typing.

TCRbeta CDR3 regions were amplified from genomic DNA by means of the immunoSEQ Assay, a bias-controlled multiplex PCR. The paper's processing steps were these. The number of nucleated cells in each sample was estimated by amplification of reference gene primers within the assay. To quantify the absolute abundance of each unique TCRbeta CDR3 rearrangement, sequence reads were collapsed and filtered. For each sample, productive Simpson clonality was calculated by taking the square root of Simpson's diversity index across productive rearrangements. TCRdb stores this immuneACCESS table with in-frame sequences only. Part of the clones is absent; in the studies checked, under half of the shortfall reflects unresolved V genes, and no reason is known for the rest. That table is the source of V, J and clone size, and D and trimming were worked out from the DNA. Present in this sample are 250,000 to 300,000 clones, roughly 90% of which were seen just once. The biggest ten clones account for 11% of the sample.

The investigation overall reported the following: Clinical and demographic metadata were provided uncurated, with the amount varying by source and participant.

The CDR3 numbers 14 residues from cysteine through phenylalanine. Of all the DNA, just the CDR3 is kept, 42 bases in frame from base 1. At the junction V is shortened by 5 bases and J by 10 bases, with 18 bases in between. CDR1 and CDR2 were assigned from the germline V gene as MNHEY and SVGEGT. Concerning this clone: This receptor's antigen is unknown. No base quality information exists; no much larger clone differs at one position.

One collaborating source in Seattle enrolled patients while the patients were actively infected and followed the patients over time throughout the course of disease. The collaborating institutions used their own protocols to collect whole blood in K2EDTA tubes. For TCRbeta analysis, collaborator samples were shipped as frozen whole blood, as isolated PBMCs, or as DNA extracted from either sample type. The receptor comes from a woman younger than 45 with COVID-19, enrolled during active disease. The chain uses TRBV6-2 or TRBV6-3 and TRBJ1-5; confidence is insufficient to name the D gene. Sequenced: peripheral blood. The CDR3 protein is CASSRRDYVQPQHF. The DNA sequence reads TGTGCCAGCAGTCGACGGGATTACGTGCAACCCCAGCATTTT.